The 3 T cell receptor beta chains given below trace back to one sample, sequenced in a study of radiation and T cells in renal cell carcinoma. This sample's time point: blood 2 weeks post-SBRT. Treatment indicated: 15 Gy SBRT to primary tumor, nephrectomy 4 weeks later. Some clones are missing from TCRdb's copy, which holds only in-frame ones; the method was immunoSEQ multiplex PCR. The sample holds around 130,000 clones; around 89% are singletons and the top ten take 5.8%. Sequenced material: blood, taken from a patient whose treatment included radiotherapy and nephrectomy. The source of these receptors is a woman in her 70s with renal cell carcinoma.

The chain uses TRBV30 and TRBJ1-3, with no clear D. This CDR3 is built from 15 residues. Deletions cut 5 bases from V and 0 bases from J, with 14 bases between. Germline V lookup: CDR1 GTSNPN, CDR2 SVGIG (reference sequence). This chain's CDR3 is CAWAAGSLSGNTIYF. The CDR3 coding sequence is TGTGCCTGGGCCGCAGGAAGTCTCTCTGGAAACACCATATATTTT.

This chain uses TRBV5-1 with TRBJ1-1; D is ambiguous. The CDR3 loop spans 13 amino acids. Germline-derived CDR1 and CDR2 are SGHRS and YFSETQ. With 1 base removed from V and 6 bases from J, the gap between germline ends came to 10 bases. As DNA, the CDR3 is TGCGCCAGCAGCTTGTCCCCATTTGCTGAAGCTTTCTTT. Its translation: CASSLSPFAEAFF.

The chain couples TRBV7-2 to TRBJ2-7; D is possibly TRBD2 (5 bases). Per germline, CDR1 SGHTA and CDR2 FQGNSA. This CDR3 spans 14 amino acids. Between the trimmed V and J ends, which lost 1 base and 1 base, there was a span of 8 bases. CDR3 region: CASSLDGRSYEQYF. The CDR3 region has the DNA TGTGCCAGCAGCTTAGATGGGAGATCCTACGAGCAGTACTTC.